Reported below is one T cell receptor beta chain. The data belong to a study of T cells expressing NK-cell markers. On the study more broadly: Repertoires of TCR beta were obtained from T cells sorted as CD3+CD56+NKG2C+, CD3+CD56+NKG2C- and CD3+CD56-NKG2C+. Eight donors were sequenced, seven testing HCMV-seropositive and one testing seronegative.

Germline CDR1 is SQVTM and CDR2 is ANQGSEA. CDR3 length: 17 amino acids. TCRdb reprocessed the 5' RACE reads and stores each CDR3 protein as one record, lacking DNA. Its table lists some 140,000 distinct CDR3 sequences. The receptor was derived from a woman in her forties or fifties in good health. This chain joins TRBV29-1 and TRBJ2-2; TCRdb calls TRBD1, which cannot be checked without DNA. Sample: blood T cells: a sorted CD56 or NKG2C T cell subset, CD4+ or CD8+ T cells, or bulk PBMC T cells (not recorded which). CDR3 amino acids: CSVESIGTGASTGELFF.